Sequencing of this TCR beta chain was carried out in a study of cytomegalovirus exposure and HLA in healthy donors. The PCR was carried out with 60 Vbeta primers and 13 Jbeta primers. Here immunoSEQ multiplex PCR was the method, and the copy in TCRdb shows in-frame clones only, minus some. Seen here are approximately 150,000 clones, about four fifths observed once, and the top ten hold approximately 4%. The CDR3 has 14 residues. Germline values: CDR1 SGHTA, CDR2 FQGTGA. The germline V and J ends were trimmed by 6 bases and 3 bases, with 13 bases remaining between them. V usage is TRBV7-3 and J usage is TRBJ2-3; D not certain. This sequence originates from a woman between 40 and 50 years old in good health and CMV-seropositive. Sequenced sample: PBMCs. The CDR3 spells CASSSYTQTDTQYF. Here the CDR3 DNA reads TGTGCCAGCAGTTCGTACACCCAGACAGATACGCAGTATTTT.